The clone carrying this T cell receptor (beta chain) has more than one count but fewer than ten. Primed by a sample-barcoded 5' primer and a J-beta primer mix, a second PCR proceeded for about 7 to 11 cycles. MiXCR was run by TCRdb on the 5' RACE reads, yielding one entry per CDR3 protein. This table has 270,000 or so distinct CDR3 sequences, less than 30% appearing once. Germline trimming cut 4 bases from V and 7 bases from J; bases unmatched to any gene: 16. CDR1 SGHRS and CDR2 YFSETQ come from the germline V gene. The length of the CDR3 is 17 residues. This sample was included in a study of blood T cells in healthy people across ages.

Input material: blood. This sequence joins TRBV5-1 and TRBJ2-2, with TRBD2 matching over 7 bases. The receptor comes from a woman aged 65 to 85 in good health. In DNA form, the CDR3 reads TGCGCCAGCAGCCCCCGTAGGGCGGGAGTTGGCGGCGGGGAGCTGTTTTTT. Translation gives CASSPRRAGVGGGELFF.